The TCR beta chain under discussion was sequenced for a study of cytomegalovirus exposure and HLA in healthy donors. This clone was picked up a small number of times. This CDR3 is 14 amino acids long. Germline-derived CDR1 and CDR2 are SGHDT and YYEEEE. V lost 0 bases and J 3 bases, leaving 7 bases between the germline ends. Primers included in the PCR were 60 Vbeta and 13 Jbeta primers. Data came from immunoSEQ multiplex PCR; TCRdb stores just in-frame clones and leaves some out. Found here are under 200,000 clones, 80% to 90% of them singletons; the top ten hold about 9.3%. This sequence originates from a man aged 18 to 29 in good health and CMV-seropositive. This rearrangement joins TRBV5-6 to TRBJ2-1; D remains ambiguous. Sequencing was carried out using PBMCs. CDR3 in DNA: TGTGCCAGCAGCTTGGACACAGTCTACAATGAGCAGTTCTTC. This encodes CASSLDTVYNEQFF.